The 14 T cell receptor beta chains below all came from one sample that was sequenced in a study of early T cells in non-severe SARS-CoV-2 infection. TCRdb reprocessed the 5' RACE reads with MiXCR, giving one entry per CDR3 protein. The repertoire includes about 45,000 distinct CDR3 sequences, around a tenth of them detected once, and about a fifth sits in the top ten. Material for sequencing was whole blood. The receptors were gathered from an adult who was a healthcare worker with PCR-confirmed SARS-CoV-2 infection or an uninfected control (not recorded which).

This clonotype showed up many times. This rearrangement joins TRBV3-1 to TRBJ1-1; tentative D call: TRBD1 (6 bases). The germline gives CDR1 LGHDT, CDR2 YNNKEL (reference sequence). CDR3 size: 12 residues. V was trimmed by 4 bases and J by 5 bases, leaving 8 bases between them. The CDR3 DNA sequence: TGTGCCAGCAGCCCAAGGGGGACTGAAGCTTTCTTT. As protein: CASSPRGTEAFF.

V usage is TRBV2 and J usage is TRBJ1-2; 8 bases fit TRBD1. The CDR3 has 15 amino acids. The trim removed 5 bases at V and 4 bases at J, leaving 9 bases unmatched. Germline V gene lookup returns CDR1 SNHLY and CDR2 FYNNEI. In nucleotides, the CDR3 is TGTGCCAGCAGTTTCCAGGACAGGGTAGGCTATGGCTACACCTTC. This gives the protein CASSFQDRVGYGYTF.

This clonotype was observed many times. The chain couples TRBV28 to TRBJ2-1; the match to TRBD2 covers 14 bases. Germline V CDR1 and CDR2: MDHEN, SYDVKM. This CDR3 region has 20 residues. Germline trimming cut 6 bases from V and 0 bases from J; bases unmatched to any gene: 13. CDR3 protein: CASRPGLAGGHPSSYNEQFF. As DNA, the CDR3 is TGTGCCAGCAGGCCCGGACTAGCGGGAGGACACCCGAGCTCCTACAATGAGCAGTTCTTC.

DNA for the CDR3: TGTGCCAGCAGCATACGAGCGGGAGAGAACAATGAGCAGTTCTTC. Its protein product is CASSIRAGENNEQFF. This chain joins TRBV7-8 and TRBJ2-1; TRBD2 matches 8 bases. This CDR3 spans 15 amino acids. V lost 5 bases to trimming and J lost 5 bases; unmatched junction nucleotides: 8. Germline V lookup: CDR1 SGHVS, CDR2 FQNEAQ.

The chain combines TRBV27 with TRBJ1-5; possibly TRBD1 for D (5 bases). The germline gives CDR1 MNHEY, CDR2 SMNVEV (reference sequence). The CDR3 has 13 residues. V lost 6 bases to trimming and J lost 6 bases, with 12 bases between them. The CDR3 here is CASSSGYRQPQHF. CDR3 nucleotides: TGTGCCAGCAGCTCAGGGTATCGTCAGCCCCAGCATTTT.

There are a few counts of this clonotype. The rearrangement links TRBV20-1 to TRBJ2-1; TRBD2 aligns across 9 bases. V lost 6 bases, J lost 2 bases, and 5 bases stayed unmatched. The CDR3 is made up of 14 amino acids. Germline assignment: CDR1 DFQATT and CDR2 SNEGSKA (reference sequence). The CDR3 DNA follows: TGCAGTGCCATGACTAGCGGACCCTACAATGAGCAGTTCTTC. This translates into CSAMTSGPYNEQFF.

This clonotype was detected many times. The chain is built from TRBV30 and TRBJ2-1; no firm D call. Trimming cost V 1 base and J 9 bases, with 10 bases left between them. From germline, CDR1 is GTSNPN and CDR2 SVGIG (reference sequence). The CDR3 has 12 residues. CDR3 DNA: TGTGCCTGGAGTGGGCAGTTGGGTGAGCAGTTCTTC. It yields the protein CAWSGQLGEQFF.

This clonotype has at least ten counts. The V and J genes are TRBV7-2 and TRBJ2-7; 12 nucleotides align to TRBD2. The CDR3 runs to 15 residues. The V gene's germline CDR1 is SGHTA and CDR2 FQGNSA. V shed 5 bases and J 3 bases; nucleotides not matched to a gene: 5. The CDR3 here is CASSTTSGRDYEQYF. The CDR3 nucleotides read TGTGCCAGCAGCACGACTAGCGGGAGAGACTACGAGCAGTACTTC.

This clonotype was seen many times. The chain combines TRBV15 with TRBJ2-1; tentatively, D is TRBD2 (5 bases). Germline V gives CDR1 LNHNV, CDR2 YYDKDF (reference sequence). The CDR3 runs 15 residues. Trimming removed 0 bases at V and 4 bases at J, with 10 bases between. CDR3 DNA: TGTGCCACCAGCAGAGAGTCGGGAAATTACAATGAGCAGTTCTTC. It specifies CATSRESGNYNEQFF.

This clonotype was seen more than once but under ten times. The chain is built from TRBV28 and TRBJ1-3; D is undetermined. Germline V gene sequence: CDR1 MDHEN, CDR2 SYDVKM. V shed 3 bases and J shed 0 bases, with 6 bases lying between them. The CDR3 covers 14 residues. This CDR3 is CASSFGSSGNTIYF. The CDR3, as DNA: TGTGCCAGCAGTTTCGGCAGCTCTGGAAACACCATATATTTT.

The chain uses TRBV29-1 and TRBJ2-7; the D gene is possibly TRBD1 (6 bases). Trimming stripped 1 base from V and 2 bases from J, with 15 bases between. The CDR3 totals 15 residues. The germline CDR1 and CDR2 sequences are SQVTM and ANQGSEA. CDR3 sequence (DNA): TGCAGCGTTGAAGGTTTGGGGGCTCGACCCTACGAGCAGTACTTC. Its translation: CSVEGLGARPYEQYF.

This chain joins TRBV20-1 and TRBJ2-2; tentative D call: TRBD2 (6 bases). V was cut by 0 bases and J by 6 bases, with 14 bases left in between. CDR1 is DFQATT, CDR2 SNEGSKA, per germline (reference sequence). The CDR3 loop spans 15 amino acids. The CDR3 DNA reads TGCAGTGCTAGAGAACCCCTCGGGGGTTCCGGGGAGCTGTTTTTT. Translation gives CSAREPLGGSGELFF.

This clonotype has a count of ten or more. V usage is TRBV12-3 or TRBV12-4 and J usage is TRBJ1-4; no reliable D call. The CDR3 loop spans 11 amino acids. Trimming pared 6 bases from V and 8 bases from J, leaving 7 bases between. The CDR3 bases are TGTGCCAGCAGGCTAAACGAAAAACTGTTTTTT. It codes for CASRLNEKLFF.

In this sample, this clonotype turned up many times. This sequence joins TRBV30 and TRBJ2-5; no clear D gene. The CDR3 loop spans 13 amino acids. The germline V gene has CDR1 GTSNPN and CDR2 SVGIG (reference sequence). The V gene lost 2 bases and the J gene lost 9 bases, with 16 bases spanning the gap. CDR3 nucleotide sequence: TGTGCCTGGAGTAGATTCGGCGCCGTCCCCCAGTACTTC. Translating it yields CAWSRFGAVPQYF.